This TCR beta chain was found in a study of blood T cells in healthy people across ages. The CDR3 covers 14 residues. Looked up from germline, CDR1 is SGHRS and CDR2 is YFSETQ. The junction had 8 bases not matched to a gene; V was cut back by 4 bases and J by 8 bases. The sample holds many counts of this clonotype. Sample-barcoded 5' priming and a J-beta primer mix drove a second PCR of about 6 to 11 cycles. CDR3-containing paired-end reads numbered at least 2.5 million in each sample. MiXCR, applied by TCRdb to the 5' RACE reads, yields one record per CDR3 protein. The table lists about 930,000 distinct CDR3 sequences, approximately 32% of them singletons. These same records also appear under a second study, on T cells of mothers and their children. From that second work: For the second PCR, the M1S primer put in sample barcodes and 2-4 random nucleotides.

V gene TRBV5-1 combines with J gene TRBJ1-2, with 10 bases aligning to TRBD1. This clonotype originated in a woman in her 40s in good health. The sequenced sample consisted of blood. This CDR3 is CASSGRQGAWGYTF. CDR3 nucleotides: TGCGCCAGCAGCGGTCGACAGGGGGCCTGGGGCTACACCTTC.